These 12 T cell receptor beta chains were all obtained from the same sample, sequenced in a study of blood T cell repertoires in COVID-19. Data came from immunoSEQ multiplex PCR; TCRdb stores just in-frame clones and leaves some out. The table shows some 48,000 clones, with roughly 82% occurring only once. Sequenced: peripheral blood. The source is a human donor in a cohort sampled during active COVID-19.

The genes are TRBV19 and TRBJ2-7, with D perhaps TRBD1 (6 bases). The germline gives CDR1 LNHDA, CDR2 SQIVND (reference sequence). This CDR3 spans 14 amino acids. The V and J ends lost 6 bases and 0 bases respectively, with 12 bases between them. The CDR3 DNA reads TGTGCCAGTAGGCAGGGGCTTAGCTCCTACGAGCAGTACTTC. Protein product: CASRQGLSSYEQYF.

V is TRBV4-2 and J is TRBJ1-6; TRBD1 is a possible D gene (5 bases). This CDR3 contains 17 residues. Germline CDR1 reads LGHNA; CDR2 reads YNFKEQ. V lost 0 bases, J lost 5 bases, and 14 bases lay in between. For the CDR3, the DNA is TGTGCCAGCAGCCAAGATGGGAGGGGTAGAGATAATTCACCCCTCCACTTT. It codes for CASSQDGRGRDNSPLHF.

This clone appeared a single time. The chain joins TRBV20-1 to TRBJ1-4; 7 bases agree with TRBD1. The CDR3 is 14 amino acids. From germline, CDR1 is DFQATT and CDR2 SNEGSKA (reference sequence). V lost 3 bases to trimming and J lost 8 bases; unmatched junction nucleotides: 9. CDR3 bases: TGCAGTGCTAGTACCCAGGGGGTTTGGGAAAAACTGTTTTTT. It encodes CSASTQGVWEKLFF.

The chain has TRBV13 and TRBJ1-5; TRBD1 matches at 8 bases. Per germline, CDR1 PRHDT and CDR2 FYEKMQ (reference sequence). The CDR3 is 14 residues long. J gave up 2 bases and V 6 bases, and 3 bases lay outside the gene matches. The DNA of the CDR3 is TGTGCCAGCAGTCCGGGACAGGGCAATCAGCCCCAGCATTTT. This codes for CASSPGQGNQPQHF.

The V call is TRBV28, the J call TRBJ2-7; perhaps TRBD1 as D (6 bases). The germline V and J ends were trimmed by 2 bases and 1 base, with 9 bases remaining between them. Germline CDR1 reads MDHEN; CDR2 reads SYDVKM. The CDR3 runs 14 residues. The CDR3 nucleotides are TGTGCCAGCAGTTTAAGCCAGGGGTCCTACGAGCAGTACTTC. It yields the protein CASSLSQGSYEQYF.

The chain joins TRBV5-8 to TRBJ2-6, with D possibly matching TRBD1 (5 bases). Germline V lookup: CDR1 SGHTS, CDR2 YDEGEE. This CDR3 comprises 14 residues. Trimming took 6 bases from V and 4 from J, leaving 11 bases between them. For the CDR3, the DNA is TGTGCCAGCATAGGGGTTAGGGGGGCCAACGTCCTGACTTTC. Translation: CASIGVRGANVLTF.

This chain uses TRBV2 with TRBJ2-3; TRBD2 matches at 14 bases. This CDR3 region has 14 residues. From germline, CDR1 is SNHLY and CDR2 FYNNEI. V lost 4 bases and J lost 6; bases outside the gene matches: 0. As DNA, the CDR3 is TGTGCCAGCAGTGGGACTAGCGGGAGGGATACGCAGTATTTT. Its translation is CASSGTSGRDTQYF.

The rearrangement joins TRBV6-2 or TRBV6-3 to TRBJ1-2; perhaps TRBD1 as D (6 bases). Germline loops: CDR1 MNHEY, CDR2 SVGEGT. The CDR3 has 15 amino acids. V lost 2 bases to trimming and J lost 3 bases, with 13 bases between them. For the CDR3, the DNA is TGTGCCAGCAGTTACGGTCGTCCAGGGGACTATGGCTACACCTTC. This translates into CASSYGRPGDYGYTF.

CDR3 DNA: TGTGCCAGCAGCCCGGGACAGTTAGAGCAGTACTTC. Translating it yields CASSPGQLEQYF. The genes are TRBV3-1 (or the pseudogene TRBV3-2) and TRBJ2-7; 7 bases match TRBD1. The J segment lost 7 bases and the V segment lost 4 bases, leaving 4 bases of the junction unmatched. Per the germline V gene, CDR1 is LGHDT and CDR2 is YNNKEL (reference sequence). This CDR3 is 12 amino acids long.

This clone has just one count. V gene TRBV9 combines with J gene TRBJ2-5; D is possibly TRBD2 (6 bases). Trimming left V 4 bases short and J 1 base short, with 17 bases between. Germline CDR1 SGDLS, CDR2 YYNGEE. This CDR3 has 16 residues. CDR3 protein: CASSPRGDSFQETQYF. The CDR3 nucleotides read TGTGCCAGCAGCCCGCGGGGCGACTCCTTCCAAGAGACCCAGTACTTC.

This clone was detected once. This rearrangement joins TRBV11-2 to TRBJ2-5; 11 nucleotides line up with TRBD2. The CDR3 covers 16 residues. Germline-derived CDR1 and CDR2 are SGHAT and FQNNGV. J lost 5 bases, V lost 5 bases, and 10 bases had no gene match. CDR3 loop: CASSKGTSGGGETQYF. Here the CDR3 DNA reads TGTGCCAGCAGCAAAGGGACTAGCGGTGGGGGGGAGACCCAGTACTTC.

The V call is TRBV12-3 or TRBV12-4, the J call TRBJ2-1; D call uncertain. The V and J ends lost 6 bases and 9 bases respectively, with 15 bases between them. The CDR3 covers 13 residues. The CDR3 region has the DNA TGTGCCAGCAGCCCTCACTTGAGATCTGAGCAGTTCTTC. It translates to CASSPHLRSEQFF.